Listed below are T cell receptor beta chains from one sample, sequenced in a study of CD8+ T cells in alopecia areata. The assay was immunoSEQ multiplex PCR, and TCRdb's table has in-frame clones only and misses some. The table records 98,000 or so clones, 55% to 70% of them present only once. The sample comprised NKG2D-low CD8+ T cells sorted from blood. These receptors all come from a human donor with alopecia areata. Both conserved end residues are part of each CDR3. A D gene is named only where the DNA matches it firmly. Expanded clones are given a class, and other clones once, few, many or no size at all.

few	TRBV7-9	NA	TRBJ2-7	TGTGCCAGCAGCCTTGACCTCTACGAGCAGTACTTC	CASSLDLYEQYF
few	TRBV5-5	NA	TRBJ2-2	TGTGCCAGCAGCTTCACCGGAGAGCTGTTTTTT	CASSFTGELFF
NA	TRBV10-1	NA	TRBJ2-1	TGCGCCAGCAGTGAGTGGCTGCAATCTAATGAGCAGTTCTTC	CASSEWLQSNEQFF
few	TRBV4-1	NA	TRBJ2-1	TGCGCCAGCAGCCAGCGTAGCGGCCCCGCCTACAATGAGCAGTTCTTC	CASSQRSGPAYNEQFF
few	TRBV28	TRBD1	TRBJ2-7	TGTGCCAGCAGTGCGTCCCTCCGGACAGGCGGCGAGCAGTACTTC	CASSASLRTGGEQYF
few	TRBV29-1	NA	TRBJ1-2	TGCAGCGTTGTTGGGGAAGATTCGGTCTATGGCTACACCTTC	CSVVGEDSVYGYTF
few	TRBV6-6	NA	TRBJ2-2	TGTGCCAGCAGTTACTCGACTTGGGCCGGGGAGCTGTTTTTT	CASSYSTWAGELFF
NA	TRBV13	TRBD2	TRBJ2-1	TGTGCCAGCAGCGAAACTAGCGTCCAGTCCTACAATGAGCAGTTCTTC	CASSETSVQSYNEQFF
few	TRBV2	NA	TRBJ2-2	TGTGCCAGCGTAAGAGCAGGCACCGGGGAGCTGTTTTTT	CASVRAGTGELFF
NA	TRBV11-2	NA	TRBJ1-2	TGTGCCAGCAGCTTAGAAGACAGGAAGTTCTATGGCTACACCTTC	CASSLEDRKFYGYTF
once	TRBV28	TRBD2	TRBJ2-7	TGTGCCAGCAGTTTACGGACTAGCGGGATGGTCTACGAGCAGTACTTC	CASSLRTSGMVYEQYF
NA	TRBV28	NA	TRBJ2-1	TGTGCGTCTCTAGCCTACAATGAGCAGTTCTTC	CASLAYNEQFF
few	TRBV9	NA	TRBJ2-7	TGTGCCAGCAGCGTAGCCCCCGGTGTCGACTTCGAGCAGTACTTC	CASSVAPGVDFEQYF
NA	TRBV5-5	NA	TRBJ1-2	TGTGCCAGCAGCCCCCCGGGGGGAGGTGGCTACACCTTC	CASSPPGGGGYTF
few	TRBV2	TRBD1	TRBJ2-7	TGTGCCAGCAGTGAAGCGGGACAGTTCTACGAGCAGTACTTC	CASSEAGQFYEQYF
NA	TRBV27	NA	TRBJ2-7	TGTGCCAGCGCTGACTCCTACGAGCAGTACTTC	CASADSYEQYF
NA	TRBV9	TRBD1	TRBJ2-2	TGTGCCAGCAGCCCCCGGGACAGCTCGAACACCGGGGAGCTGTTTTTT	CASSPRDSSNTGELFF
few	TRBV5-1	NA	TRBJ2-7	TGCGCCAGCAGTAAAGCCTACGAGCAGTACTTC	CASSKAYEQYF
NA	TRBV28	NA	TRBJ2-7	TGTGCCAGCAGTAGGGCCGAGCAGTACTTC	CASSRAEQYF
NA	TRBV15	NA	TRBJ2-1	TGTGCCACCAGCAGAGATCTATTGGACAATGAGCAGTTCTTC	CATSRDLLDNEQFF
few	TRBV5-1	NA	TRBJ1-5	TGCGCCAGCAGCTTGGCTGCGGGACAGCCCCAGCATTTT	CASSLAAGQPQHF
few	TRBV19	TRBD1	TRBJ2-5	TGTGCCAGTAGTCCCGGGACAGGACTTCAAGAGACCCAGTACTTC	CASSPGTGLQETQYF